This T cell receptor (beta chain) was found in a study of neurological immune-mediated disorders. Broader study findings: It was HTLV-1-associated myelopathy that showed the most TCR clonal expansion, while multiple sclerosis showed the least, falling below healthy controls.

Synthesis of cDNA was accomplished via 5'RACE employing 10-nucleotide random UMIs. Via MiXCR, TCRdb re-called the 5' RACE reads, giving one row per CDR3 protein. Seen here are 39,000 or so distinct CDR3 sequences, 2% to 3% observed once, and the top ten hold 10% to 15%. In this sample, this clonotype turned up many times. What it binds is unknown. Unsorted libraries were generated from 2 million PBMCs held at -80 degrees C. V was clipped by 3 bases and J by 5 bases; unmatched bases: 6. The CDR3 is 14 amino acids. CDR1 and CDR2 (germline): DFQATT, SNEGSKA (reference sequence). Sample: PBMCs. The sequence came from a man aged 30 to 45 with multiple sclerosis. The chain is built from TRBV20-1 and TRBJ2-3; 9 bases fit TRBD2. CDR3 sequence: CSARAGGPKDTQYF. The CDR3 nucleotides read TGCAGTGCTAGGGCGGGAGGGCCCAAAGATACGCAGTATTTT.